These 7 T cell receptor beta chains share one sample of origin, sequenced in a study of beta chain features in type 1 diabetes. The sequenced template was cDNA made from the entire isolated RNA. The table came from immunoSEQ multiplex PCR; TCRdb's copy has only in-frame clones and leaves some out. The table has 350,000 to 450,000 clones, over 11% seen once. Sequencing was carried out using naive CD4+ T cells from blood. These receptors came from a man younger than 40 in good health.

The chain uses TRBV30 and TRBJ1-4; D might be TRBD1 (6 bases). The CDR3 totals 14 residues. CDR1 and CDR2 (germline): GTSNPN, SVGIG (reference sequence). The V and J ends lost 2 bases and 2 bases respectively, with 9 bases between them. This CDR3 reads CAWSRTDTNEKLFF. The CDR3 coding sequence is TGTGCCTGGAGTCGGACAGATACTAATGAAAAACTGTTTTTT.

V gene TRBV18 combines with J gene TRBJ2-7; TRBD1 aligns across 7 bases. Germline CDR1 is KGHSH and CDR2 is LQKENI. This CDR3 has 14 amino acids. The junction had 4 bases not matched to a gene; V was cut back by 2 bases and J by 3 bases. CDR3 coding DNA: TGTGCCAGCTCACCATACGACAGGGTCTACGAGCAGTACGTC. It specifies CASSPYDRVYEQYV.

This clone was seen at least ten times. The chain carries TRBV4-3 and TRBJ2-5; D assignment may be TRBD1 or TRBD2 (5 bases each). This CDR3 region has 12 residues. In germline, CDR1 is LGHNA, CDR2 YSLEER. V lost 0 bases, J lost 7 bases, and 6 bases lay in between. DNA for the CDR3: TGCGCCAGCAGCCAAGAGAGGGGGACCCAGTACTTC. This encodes CASSQERGTQYF.

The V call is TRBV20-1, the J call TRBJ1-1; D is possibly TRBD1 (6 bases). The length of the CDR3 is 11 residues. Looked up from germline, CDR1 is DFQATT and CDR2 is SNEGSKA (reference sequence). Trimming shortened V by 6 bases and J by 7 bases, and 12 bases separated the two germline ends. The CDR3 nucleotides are TGCAGTGCCAAGACAGGTAATGAAGCTTTCTTT. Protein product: CSAKTGNEAFF.

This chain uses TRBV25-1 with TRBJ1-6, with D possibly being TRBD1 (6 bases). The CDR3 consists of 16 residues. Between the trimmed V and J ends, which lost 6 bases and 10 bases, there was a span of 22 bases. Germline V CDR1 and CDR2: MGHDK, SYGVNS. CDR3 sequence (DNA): TGTGCCAGCAGCCCAGGGACCTGGGGGCCGGGGTCACCCCTCCACTTT. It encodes CASSPGTWGPGSPLHF.

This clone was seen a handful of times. The DNA of the CDR3 is TGTGCCAGCAGTCCCGACAGATACTATGGCTACACCTTC. It yields the protein CASSPDRYYGYTF. The chain is built from TRBV27 and TRBJ1-2; D is possibly TRBD1 (5 bases). Germline V gene sequence: CDR1 MNHEY, CDR2 SMNVEV (reference sequence). The germline V and J ends were trimmed by 5 bases and 3 bases, with 10 bases remaining between them. This CDR3 region has 13 residues.

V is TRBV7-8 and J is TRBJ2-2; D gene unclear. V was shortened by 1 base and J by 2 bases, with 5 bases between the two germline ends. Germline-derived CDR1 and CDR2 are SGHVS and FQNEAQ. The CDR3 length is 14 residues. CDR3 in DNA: TGTGCCAGCAGCTTAGGATCAAACACCGGGGAGCTGTTTTTT. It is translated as CASSLGSNTGELFF.